This TCR beta chain came from a study of CD8+ T cells in alopecia areata. Turning to the study itself: A 6-month period off drug followed tofacitinib, which lasted 6 to 18 months.

The investigators collected lesional scalp punch biopsies and peripheral blood from alopecia areata patients. The CDR3 has 11 residues. The trim removed 6 bases at V and 6 bases at J, leaving 5 bases unmatched. Germline CDR1 is SQVTM and CDR2 is ANQGSEA. It was cDNA, reverse transcribed from extracted RNA, that served as the sequencing template. TCRdb's table, derived via immunoSEQ multiplex PCR, lists solely in-frame clones and lacks some. The sample has approximately 150,000 clones, about half seen once. The source of this sequence is a human donor with alopecia areata. Sequenced material: CD4+ T cells sorted from blood, taken at week 0. The chain links TRBV29-1 to TRBJ2-7; 7 bases agree with TRBD1. CDR3 DNA: TGCAGCGTAACGGCAGGGGGCGAGCAGTACTTC. Encoded protein: CSVTAGGEQYF.